Listed here are 8 T cell receptor beta chains from one sample, sequenced in a study of CD8+ T cells in alopecia areata. Reverse transcription of extracted RNA yielded cDNA, which provided the sequencing template. Sequencing used immunoSEQ multiplex PCR; TCRdb keeps in-frame clones, though not all of them. Seen here are more than 110,000 clones, 82% observed once, and the top ten hold 20% to 25%. As for treatment: oral pan-JAK inhibitor, 5-10 mg twice daily. The sequenced sample was CD8+ T cells sorted from blood, obtained at week 4, from a patient treated with tofacitinib. Source of these receptors: a human donor with alopecia areata.

This rearrangement joins TRBV29-1 to TRBJ2-7; 9 positions match TRBD2. Germline-derived CDR1 and CDR2 are SQVTM and ANQGSEA. This CDR3 contains 14 residues. J gave up 2 bases and V 3 bases, and 5 bases lay outside the gene matches. CDR3 residues: CSVETSGKTYEQYF. CDR3 sequence (DNA): TGCAGCGTTGAGACTAGCGGTAAGACCTACGAGCAGTACTTC.

CDR3 DNA: TGCAGCGTTGAATGGGGTCTAGGGGGGCCCGAGCAGTTCTTC. Translated: CSVEWGLGGPEQFF. The rearrangement uses TRBV29-1 and TRBJ2-1, with D tentatively TRBD1 or TRBD2 (6 bases each). Trimming left V 2 bases short and J 10 bases short, with 18 bases between. This CDR3 is built from 14 residues. CDR1 is SQVTM and CDR2 is ANQGSEA in the germline V gene.

The V gene is TRBV5-1, the J gene TRBJ1-1; unclear D gene. Germline V gives CDR1 SGHRS, CDR2 YFSETQ. Trimming cost V 0 bases and J 1 base, with 13 bases left between them. CDR3 length equals 16 residues. The DNA for the CDR3 is TGCGCCAGCAGCTTGGGAGTCAAATACGGGAACACTGAAGCTTTCTTT. It is translated as CASSLGVKYGNTEAFF.

This clone has only a few counts. V is TRBV14 and J is TRBJ1-1; no firm D call. The length of the CDR3 is 15 residues. The ends were cut back, 0 bases at V and 3 bases at J, with 11 bases in the middle. CDR1 is SGHDN, CDR2 FVKESK, per germline. The CDR3 DNA is TGTGCCAGCAGCCAAGATCTTGGTAGGGACACTGAAGCTTTCTTT. Translated: CASSQDLGRDTEAFF.

The rearrangement joins TRBV7-3 to TRBJ2-7, with 7 bases matching TRBD2. The CDR3 sequence is 14 residues long. V lost 5 bases and J lost 0; bases outside the gene matches: 4. Germline-derived CDR1 and CDR2 are SGHTA and FQGTGA. The CDR3 DNA sequence: TGTGCCAGCAGCCACCGGGACTACTCCTACGAGCAGTACTTC. Its translation is CASSHRDYSYEQYF.

This clone was picked up a small number of times. CDR3 coding DNA: TGTGCCAGCAGCGGAAGACAGGGGTCCTACAATGAGCAGTTCTTC. Translation: CASSGRQGSYNEQFF. The chain is built from TRBV9 and TRBJ2-1, with 8 bases fitting TRBD1. With V trimmed by 3 bases and J by 1 base, 3 bases remained unmatched. Germline CDR1 SGDLS, CDR2 YYNGEE. The CDR3 sequence is 15 residues long.

V and J are TRBV6-5 and TRBJ2-2; D is uncertain. The germline V gene has CDR1 MNHEY and CDR2 SVGAGI. The CDR3 is 15 residues long. V shed 0 bases and J shed 6 bases, with 11 bases lying between them. In DNA form, the CDR3 reads TGTGCCAGCAGTTACTCGATAGGAGTACCCGGGGAGCTGTTTTTT. Translating it yields CASSYSIGVPGELFF.

This clone has only one observation. The J gene is TRBJ2-7, the V gene TRBV27; 9 bases match TRBD1. V shed 5 bases and J 6 bases; nucleotides not matched to a gene: 8. CDR1 is MNHEY and CDR2 is SMNVEV in the germline V gene (reference sequence). This CDR3 is built from 14 residues. The CDR3 sequence: CASSITGTGSEQYF. The CDR3 DNA reads TGTGCCAGCAGTATCACCGGGACAGGGTCCGAGCAGTACTTC.